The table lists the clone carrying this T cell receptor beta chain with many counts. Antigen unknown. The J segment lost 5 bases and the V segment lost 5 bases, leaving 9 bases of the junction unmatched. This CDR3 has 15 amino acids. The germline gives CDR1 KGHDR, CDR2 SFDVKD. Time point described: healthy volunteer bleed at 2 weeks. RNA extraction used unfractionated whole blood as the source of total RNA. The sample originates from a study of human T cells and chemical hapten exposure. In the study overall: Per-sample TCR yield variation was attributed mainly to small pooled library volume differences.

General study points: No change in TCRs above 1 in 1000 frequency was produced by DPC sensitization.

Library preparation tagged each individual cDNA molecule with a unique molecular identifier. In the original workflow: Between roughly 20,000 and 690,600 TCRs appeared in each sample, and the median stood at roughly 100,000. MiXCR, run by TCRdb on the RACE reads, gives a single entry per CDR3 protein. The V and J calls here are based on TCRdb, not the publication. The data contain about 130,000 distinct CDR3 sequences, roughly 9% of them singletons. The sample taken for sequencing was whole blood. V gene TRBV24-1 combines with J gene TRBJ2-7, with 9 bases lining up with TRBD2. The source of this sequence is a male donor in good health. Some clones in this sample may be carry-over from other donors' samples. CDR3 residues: CATSAGPSGNHEQYF. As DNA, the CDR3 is TGTGCCACCAGTGCGGGGCCTAGCGGGAACCACGAGCAGTACTTC.